Below are 21 T cell receptor beta chains sequenced from a single sample in a study of T cell repertoires in cytomegalovirus infection. TCRdb independently ran MiXCR on the reads; one entry per CDR3 protein. Of 84,000 or so distinct CDR3 sequences listed, about 44% are singletons. These receptors are not linked to any known antigen. Specimen: CD8+ T cells from cultured PBMCs, collected from culture after CMV antigen stimulation. The receptors here all came from a human donor in good health (CMV status not recorded). Some clones in this sample may be carry-over from other donors' samples.

The chain uses TRBV11-2 and TRBJ1-5; D might be TRBD1 (6 bases). The V end was cut by 6 bases, the J end by 4 bases, with 16 bases between. Germline assignment: CDR1 SGHAT and CDR2 FQNNGV. The CDR3 is 15 residues long. The CDR3 DNA sequence: TGTGCCAGCAGTTCGGGACACAGCTTGAATCAGCCCCAGCATTTT. Its translation is CASSSGHSLNQPQHF.

This clonotype showed up just a few times. J is TRBJ2-2 and V is TRBV14; D gene unclear. Germline values: CDR1 SGHDN, CDR2 FVKESK. Deletions cut 4 bases from V and 0 bases from J, with 9 bases between. The CDR3 is made up of 15 amino acids. The CDR3 coding sequence is TGTGCCAGCAGCCCGAGCCCGTCGAACACCGGGGAGCTGTTTTTT. Translated, it gives CASSPSPSNTGELFF.

A word on this clonotype: At one end the junction does not follow the germline gene, possibly because of a read error. The rearrangement joins TRBV29-1 to TRBJ2-2; 12 nucleotides align to TRBD2. This CDR3 comprises 15 residues. Per the germline V gene, CDR1 is SQVTM and CDR2 is ANQGSEA. The CDR3 sequence: CSVERSSGRAGELFF. The CDR3 nucleotides read TGCAGCGTTGAACGGTCTAGCGGGAGGGCCGGTGAGCTGTTTTTT.

The V gene is TRBV24-1, the J gene TRBJ2-4; TRBD2 matches 10 bases. This CDR3 is built from 16 residues. CDR1 and CDR2 (germline): KGHDR, SFDVKD. Trimming cost V 4 bases and J 0 bases; bases outside gene matches: 2. CDR3 protein: CATSEASGRAKNIQYF. The CDR3 DNA sequence: TGTGCCACCAGTGAAGCTAGCGGGAGAGCCAAAAACATTCAGTACTTC.

V is TRBV3-1 and J is TRBJ2-2; no reliable D call. The CDR3 has 13 amino acids. Germline V lookup: CDR1 LGHDT, CDR2 YNNKEL (reference sequence). The ends were cut back, 1 base at V and 8 bases at J, with 8 bases in the middle. CDR3 in amino acids: CASSQGGGGELFF. Here the CDR3 DNA reads TGTGCCAGCAGCCAAGGTGGCGGAGGGGAGCTGTTTTTT.

V usage is TRBV6-1 and J usage is TRBJ1-1; 7 positions match TRBD1. The CDR3 extends over 14 amino acids. CDR1 is MNHNS and CDR2 is SASEGT in the germline V gene. V was pared by 1 base and J by 4 bases, with 3 bases of the junction left unmatched. The CDR3 nucleotides are TGTGCCAGCAGTGAAGACAGGGGTGTCACTGAAGCTTTCTTT. Its protein product is CASSEDRGVTEAFF.

The chain is built from TRBV7-8 and TRBJ1-5; D gene ambiguous. The CDR3 is 13 amino acids. Per germline, CDR1 SGHVS and CDR2 FQNEAQ. V gave up 4 bases and J gave up 1 base, with 5 bases separating them. The CDR3 loop is CASSSGSNQPQHF. CDR3 DNA: TGTGCCAGCAGCTCGGGGAGCAATCAGCCCCAGCATTTT. The whole variable domain, filled in from reference TRBV7-8 and TRBJ1-5, reads GAGVSQSPRYKVAKRGQDVALRCDPISGHVSLFWYQQALGQGPEFLTYFQNEAQLDKSGLPSDRFFAERPEGSVSTLKIQRTQQEDSAVYLCASSSGSNQPQHFGDGTRLSIL.

This clonotype is a singleton in its sample. This chain links TRBV12-3 or TRBV12-4 with TRBJ2-7; D remains unclear. The CDR3 consists of 12 residues. V shed 0 bases and J shed 6 bases, with 6 bases lying between them. The CDR3 bases are TGTGCCAGCAGTTTAGCTTTCCGCGAGCAGTACTTC. Protein product: CASSLAFREQYF.

Worth noting for this clonotype: At one boundary the junction diverges from the germline segment, which might be a read error. V gene TRBV7-7 combines with J gene TRBJ2-2, with no clear D. CDR3 length equals 15 residues. Germline loops: CDR1 SSHAT, CDR2 FNYEAQ (reference sequence). In DNA, the CDR3 is TGTGCTAGCACCTTACGTGTTGGGGATGGCGGGGAGCTGTTTTTT. Its translation: CASTLRVGDGGELFF. The full variable domain, completed using reference TRBV7-7 and TRBJ2-2, is GAGVSQSPRYKVTKRGQDVTLRCDPISSHATLYWYQQALGQGPEFLTYFNYEAQPDKSGLPSDRFSAERPEGSISTLTIQRTEQRDSAMYRCASTLRVGDGGELFFGEGSRLTVL.

This rearrangement joins TRBV28 to TRBJ2-7, with D possibly being TRBD2 (6 bases). Germline CDR1 MDHEN, CDR2 SYDVKM. The CDR3 has 13 amino acids. The V end lost 9 bases, the J end lost 4 bases, and 16 bases lay between the germline ends. The CDR3 DNA sequence: TGTGCCAGTGCTGGTGGGGGGATTTACGAGCAGTACTTC. Its protein product is CASAGGGIYEQYF.

This clonotype was seen a handful of times. This rearrangement joins TRBV6-2 or TRBV6-3 to TRBJ2-3, with D tentatively TRBD2 (5 bases). The CDR3 extends over 15 amino acids. Trimming took off 6 bases at V and 0 bases at J, with 13 bases between the two ends. CDR1 is MNHEY and CDR2 is SVGEGT in the germline V gene. The CDR3 DNA reads as TGTGCCAGCAGAGTGGAGCGGAGGAGCACAGATACGCAGTATTTT. It specifies CASRVERRSTDTQYF.

This clonotype was counted between two and nine times. The gene calls are TRBV14 and TRBJ1-4; D possibly corresponds to TRBD1 (6 bases). The V gene lost 0 bases and the J gene lost 8 bases, with 10 bases spanning the gap. From germline, CDR1 is SGHDN and CDR2 FVKESK. There are 14 residues in the CDR3. CDR3 in amino acids: CASSQDVDREKLFF. In nucleotides, the CDR3 is TGTGCCAGCAGCCAAGATGTAGACAGGGAAAAACTGTTTTTT.

Regarding this clonotype: Germline is not matched at one junction end, which may reflect a read error. The chain combines TRBV7-3 with TRBJ1-4; 7 bases map to TRBD1. Germline CDR1 SGHTA, CDR2 FQGTGA. The CDR3 contains 15 residues. This CDR3 reads CASSPQGLANEKPFF. CDR3 nucleotide sequence: TGTGCCAGCAGCCCACAGGGGCTGGCTAATGAAAAACCGTTTTTT.

The table lists this clonotype with a count of one. The genes are TRBV27 and TRBJ2-1; TRBD2 matches 14 bases. The CDR3 covers 17 residues. The junction had 3 bases not matched to a gene; V was cut back by 3 bases and J by 2 bases. CDR1 is MNHEY, CDR2 SMNVEV, per germline (reference sequence). The CDR3 loop is CASSFGLAGGTYNEQFF. The CDR3 DNA is TGTGCCAGCAGTTTCGGACTAGCGGGAGGCACCTACAATGAGCAGTTCTTC.

The rearrangement joins TRBV9 to TRBJ2-1; TRBD1 agrees at 10 bases. Germline loops: CDR1 SGDLS, CDR2 YYNGEE. Trimming cost V 2 bases and J 2 bases; bases outside gene matches: 7. CDR3 length: 17 amino acids. CDR3 in DNA: TGTGCCAGCAGCGTCCCAAGGGACAGGGGTCCCTACAATGAGCAGTTCTTC. This encodes CASSVPRDRGPYNEQFF.

The V and J genes are TRBV6-1 and TRBJ2-7; D remains ambiguous. Trimming removed 7 bases at V and 3 bases at J, with 10 bases between. From germline, CDR1 is MNHNS and CDR2 SASEGT. This CDR3 comprises 12 residues. The CDR3 region has the DNA TGTGCCAGCACTAGGACGTTCTACGAGCAGTACTTC. Its translation is CASTRTFYEQYF.

This clonotype was detected only a few times. The rearrangement joins TRBV7-4 to TRBJ2-7; 11 bases align to TRBD1. The V segment lost 5 bases and the J segment 3 bases; nucleotides outside the gene matches: 3. The CDR3 length is 14 residues. The germline V gene encodes CDR1 SGHVT and CDR2 SQSDAQ. This CDR3 is CASSAGTGGYEQYF. The CDR3 bases are TGTGCCAGCAGCGCCGGGACAGGGGGCTACGAGCAGTACTTC. Filled out from reference TRBV7-4 and TRBJ2-7, the complete variable domain reads GAGVSQSPRYKVAKRGRDVALRCDSISGHVTLYWYRQTLGQGSEVLTYSQSDAQRDKSGRPSGRFSAERPERSVSTLKIQRTEQGDSAVYLCASSAGTGGYEQYFGPGTRLTVT.

A few counts support this clonotype. Sequence at one end of the junction differs from germline and may be a read error. The gene calls are TRBV5-6 and TRBJ2-7, with 8 bases fitting TRBD2. The CDR3 runs to 13 residues. CDR1 and CDR2 from the germline V gene are SGHDT and YYEEEE. CDR3 DNA sequence: TGTGCCAGCGGGAGCGGGAGCTCCAACGAGCAGTACTTC. Its protein product is CASGSGSSNEQYF.

The genes are TRBV12-5 and TRBJ2-3; possibly TRBD1 for D (6 bases). The germline V gene encodes CDR1 LGHNT and CDR2 FRNRAP. The V gene lost 1 base and the J gene lost 6 bases, with 8 bases spanning the gap. The CDR3 spans 13 residues. The CDR3 loop reads CASGLGRGDTQYF. CDR3 sequence (DNA): TGTGCTAGTGGTTTGGGAAGGGGGGATACGCAGTATTTT.

V and J are TRBV6-5 and TRBJ1-1, with TRBD1 as a possible D gene (6 bases). The CDR3 runs 16 residues. The germline gives CDR1 MNHEY, CDR2 SVGAGI. Trimming took off 0 bases at V and 0 bases at J, with 11 bases between the two ends. The DNA for the CDR3 is TGTGCCAGCAGTTACTCGGACAGTCTTTTGAACACTGAAGCTTTCTTT. This translates into CASSYSDSLLNTEAFF.

This clonotype was seen a few times. The rearrangement joins TRBV19 to TRBJ1-1; D call uncertain. The CDR3 loop spans 13 amino acids. CDR1 is LNHDA, CDR2 SQIVND, per germline (reference sequence). V lost 7 bases, J lost 2 bases, and 11 bases lay in between. In nucleotides, the CDR3 is TGTGCCAGTATGCCCGGGATTAACACTGAAGCTTTCTTT. Protein product: CASMPGINTEAFF.